One T cell receptor (beta chain) is described in this entry. These data originate in a study of T-cell reconstitution after alpha-beta-depleted transplantation in children. A TCRbeta library incorporating unique molecular identifiers was prepared. TCRdb used MiXCR to reprocess the PCR reads, holding one entry per CDR3 protein. This table has roughly 610,000 distinct CDR3 sequences, approximately 10% appearing once. Germline loops: CDR1 SGHRS, CDR2 YFSETQ. The CDR3 sequence is 14 residues long. The V segment lost 6 bases and the J segment 5 bases; nucleotides outside the gene matches: 3. The chain combines TRBV5-1 with TRBJ2-3; 13 bases are shared with TRBD2. The sequence came from a human donor who donated a stem cell graft to a child with acute myeloid leukemia. Sample: PBMCs from the stem cell graft donor, taken from the stem cell graft. The DNA of the CDR3 is TGCGCCAGCAAGGGGACTAGCGGGGAAGATACGCAGTATTTT. It codes for CASKGTSGEDTQYF.